The source of this T cell receptor beta chain is a study of cytomegalovirus exposure and HLA in healthy donors. Profiled with immunoSEQ multiplex PCR; TCRdb holds only in-frame clones, not every one. The table lists more than 55,000 clones, roughly 94% of them singletons. CDR1 and CDR2 (germline): LGHNA, YNFKEQ. The CDR3 extends over 18 amino acids. The ends lost 1 base at V and 5 bases at J; junction bases unmatched: 11. Sequencing input: PBMCs. The chain links TRBV4-2 to TRBJ2-3; 11 bases are shared with TRBD2. The TCR comes from a woman aged 18 to 35 in good health and CMV-seronegative. The CDR3 spells CASSQAYPGTSGGDTQYF. The DNA of the CDR3 is TGTGCCAGCAGCCAAGCTTATCCAGGTACTAGCGGGGGAGATACGCAGTATTTT.